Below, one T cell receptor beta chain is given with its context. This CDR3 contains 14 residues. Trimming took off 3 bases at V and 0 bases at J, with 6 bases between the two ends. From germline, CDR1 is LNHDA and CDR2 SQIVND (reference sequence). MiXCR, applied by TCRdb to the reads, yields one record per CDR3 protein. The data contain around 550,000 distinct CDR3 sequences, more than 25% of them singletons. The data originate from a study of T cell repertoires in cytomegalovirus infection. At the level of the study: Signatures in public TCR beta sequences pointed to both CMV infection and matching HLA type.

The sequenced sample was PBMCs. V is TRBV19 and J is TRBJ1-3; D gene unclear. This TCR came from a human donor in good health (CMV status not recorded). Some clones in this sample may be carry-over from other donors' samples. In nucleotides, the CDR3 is TGTGCCAGTAGTATTGGCAACTCTGGAAACACCATATATTTT. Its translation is CASSIGNSGNTIYF.